This T cell receptor (beta chain) was sequenced during a study of shared clonotypes between healthy human individuals. Naive CD8 cells lacked CD45RO and underwent positive selection for CCR7, leaving out terminally differentiated effector memory CD45RA+ cells. TCRdb's copy holds only in-frame clones and misses some; the assay was immunoSEQ multiplex PCR. The table includes some 800,000 clones, over 90% detected once. The CDR3 runs to 14 residues. V lost 6 bases and J lost 1, with 12 bases in between. The germline gives CDR1 LNHNV, CDR2 YYDKDF (reference sequence). This rearrangement joins TRBV15 to TRBJ1-2; the D is unclear. The sequenced sample consisted of naive CD8+ T cells sorted from blood. The clonotype comes from a man between 25 and 39 years old in good health. CDR3 sequence (DNA): TGTGCCACCAGTCTGAAGCCATTTAACTATGGCTACACCTTC. It is translated as CATSLKPFNYGYTF.